Listed below are T cell receptor beta chains from one sample, sequenced in a study of breast tumors, draining lymph nodes, adjacent tissues. TCRdb passed the multiplex PCR reads through MiXCR, listing each CDR3 protein once. This table holds about 24,000 distinct CDR3 sequences, approximately 70% found once. Specimen: tumor-adjacent breast tissue. These receptor sequences come from a female donor with breast cancer. Some clones in this sample may be carry-over from other donors' samples. Both conserved end residues are part of each CDR3. The D gene is left open where the match is weak. The size field is filled for only some rows; it gives once, few, many or a size class.

few	TRBV6-1	TRBJ1-5	NA	TGTGCCAGCAGTGGAGGTTATAGCAATCAGCCCCAGCATTTT	CASSGGYSNQPQHF
NA	TRBV20-1	TRBJ2-1	NA	TGCAGTGCTAGAGAAGGTAGCTCCTACAATGAGCAGTTCTTC	CSAREGSSYNEQFF
many	TRBV6-1	TRBJ2-5	NA	TGTGCCAGCAGTGAAGGTTCGGGGATTCAAGAGACCCAGTACTTC	CASSEGSGIQETQYF
many	TRBV6-1	TRBJ2-7	TRBD2	TGTGCCAGCAGGTTAGCGGGAGGACAAGCCTACGAGCAGTACTTC	CASRLAGGQAYEQYF
medium-sized	TRBV29-1	TRBJ2-3	NA	TGCAGCGCCCCCAGACTAGATACGCAGTATTTT	CSAPRLDTQYF
NA	TRBV3-1	TRBJ2-3	NA	TGTGCCAGCAGCCAAGGGGTGCGGACGGAAGACTCCATGCAGTATTTT	CASSQGVRTEDSMQYF
NA	TRBV13	TRBJ2-3	TRBD2	TGTGCCAGCAGCCAGACTAGCGGATACACAGATACGCAGTATTTT	CASSQTSGYTDTQYF
NA	TRBV12-3/TRBV12-4	TRBJ2-3	NA	TGTGCCAGCAGTTTTAATATGGAGTCGCAGTATTTT	CASSFNMESQYF
many	TRBV6-2/TRBV6-3	TRBJ2-7	NA	TGTGCCAGCAGTTACGCCAAGGGGTACTACGAGCAGTACTTC	CASSYAKGYYEQYF
medium-sized	TRBV7-2	TRBJ2-7	TRBD2	TGTGCCAGCAGACCTAGCGGGGGCTCCTACGAGCAGTACTTC	CASRPSGGSYEQYF
NA	TRBV24-1	TRBJ1-2	TRBD1	TGTGCCAGCAGTTACTCGGGACAGGATTATGGCTACACCTTC	CASSYSGQDYGYTF
NA	TRBV11-3	TRBJ1-6	NA	TGTGCCAGCAGCTTAGAAGGCAGGCCCCTCCACTTT	CASSLEGRPLHF
NA	TRBV7-2	TRBJ2-1	TRBD2	TGTGCCAGCAGCTGGGGACTAGTGACGGGAGTTATCCACAATGAGCAGTTCTTC	CASSWGLVTGVIHNEQFF
NA	TRBV5-6	TRBJ1-3	NA	TGTGCCAGCAGCTTAGGAGGGGCCGGAAACACCATATATTTT	CASSLGGAGNTIYF
few	TRBV5-1	TRBJ2-2	TRBD2	TGCGCCAGCAGCCGTATAGCGGGGGCGAACACCGGGGAGCTGTTTTTT	CASSRIAGANTGELFF
NA	TRBV14	TRBJ2-7	TRBD1	TGTGCCAGCAGCCAAGATAGGGACAGGGTCCCCTACGAGCAGTACTTC	CASSQDRDRVPYEQYF
NA	TRBV10-3	TRBJ1-5	TRBD1	TGTGCCATCAGTGACCAACAGGGGACCAATCAGCCCCAGCATTTT	CAISDQQGTNQPQHF
NA	TRBV20-1	TRBJ1-2	NA	TGCAGTGCTAGAGATTTTGAGGGCAACTATGGCTACACCTTC	CSARDFEGNYGYTF
NA	TRBV5-1	TRBJ1-2	TRBD1	TGCGCCAGCAGCACGACAGGGGGCGCGTACTATGGCTACACCTTC	CASSTTGGAYYGYTF
many	TRBV27	TRBJ2-7	TRBD2	TGTGCCAGCACCGGGGGGTCCACCTACGAGCAGTACTTC	CASTGGSTYEQYF
NA	TRBV29-1	TRBJ2-1	TRBD2	TGCAGCGGGCTGGCTAGCGGGAGTGATAATGAGCAGTTCTTC	CSGLASGSDNEQFF
NA	TRBV29-1	TRBJ2-1	NA	TGCAGCGTGGGATCCTCCGGGGGTAATGAGCAGTTCTTC	CSVGSSGGNEQFF
NA	TRBV20-1	TRBJ2-3	NA	TGCAGTGCTATTTCCACAGATACGCAGTATTTT	CSAISTDTQYF
medium-sized	TRBV15	TRBJ2-3	NA	TGTGCCACCAGCATCGCCCCGCCGTCTAGCACAGATACGCAGTATTTT	CATSIAPPSSTDTQYF
few	TRBV7-9	TRBJ1-2	NA	TGTGCCAGCAGCTTAGACGGGAACTATGGCTACACCTTC	CASSLDGNYGYTF
NA	TRBV12-3/TRBV12-4	TRBJ1-1	NA	TGTGCCAGCAGTTTCGGGACCGAGCGCAAAGCTTTCTTT	CASSFGTERKAFF
NA	TRBV14	TRBJ2-5	NA	TGTGCCAGCAGCCAGAGAAGAACCGGACGGAAACAAGAGACCCAGTACTTC	CASSQRRTGRKQETQYF
many	TRBV5-5	TRBJ2-3	NA	TGTGCCAGCAGCTCTACCGGGACTGGCTTCCCAGATACGCAGTATTTT	CASSSTGTGFPDTQYF
NA	TRBV12-5	TRBJ2-7	TRBD2	TGTGCTAGTGGTTCCCGAACCCTAGGACTAGCGGGAATCCCGTTATACGAGCAGTACTTC	CASGSRTLGLAGIPLYEQYF
once	TRBV7-9	TRBJ1-4	TRBD1	TGTGCCAGCAGCCAGACAGGGTTGGGATCAACTAATGAAAAACTGTTTTTT	CASSQTGLGSTNEKLFF
NA	TRBV12-3/TRBV12-4	TRBJ1-4	NA	TGTGCCAGCAGTTTAAGCAGGGGACCTAATGAAAAACTGTTTTTT	CASSLSRGPNEKLFF
NA	TRBV12-3/TRBV12-4	TRBJ1-4	NA	TGTGCCAGCAGTTTAATGGGACGGGGAAATGAAAAACTGTTTTTT	CASSLMGRGNEKLFF
NA	TRBV19	TRBJ2-7	NA	TGTGCCAGTAGTCCAGACAGATCCTACGAGCAGTACTTC	CASSPDRSYEQYF
NA	TRBV20-1	TRBJ2-5	TRBD2	TGCAGTGCTAACAGCGGGAGGGGAGAGACCCAGTACTTC	CSANSGRGETQYF
NA	TRBV6-1	TRBJ2-7	TRBD2	TGTGCCAGCAGTGACTTTAGCGGGAGGGCCTACGAGCAGTACTTC	CASSDFSGRAYEQYF
NA	TRBV25-1	TRBJ1-4	TRBD1	TGTGCCAGCAGTGTCGGGGACAGCCGATTTAATGAAAAACTGTTTTTT	CASSVGDSRFNEKLFF